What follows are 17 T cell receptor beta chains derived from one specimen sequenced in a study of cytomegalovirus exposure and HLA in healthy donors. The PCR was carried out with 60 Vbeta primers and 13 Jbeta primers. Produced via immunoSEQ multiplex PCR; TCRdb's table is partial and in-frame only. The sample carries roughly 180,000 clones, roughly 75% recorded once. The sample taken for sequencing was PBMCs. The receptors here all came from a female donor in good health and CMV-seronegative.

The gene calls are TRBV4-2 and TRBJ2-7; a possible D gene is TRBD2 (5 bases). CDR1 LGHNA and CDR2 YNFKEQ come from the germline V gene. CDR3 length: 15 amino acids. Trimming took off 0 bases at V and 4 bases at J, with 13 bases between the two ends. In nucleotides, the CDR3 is TGTGCCAGCAGCCAAGATGAAATAGGGAGTTACGAGCAGTACTTC. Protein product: CASSQDEIGSYEQYF.

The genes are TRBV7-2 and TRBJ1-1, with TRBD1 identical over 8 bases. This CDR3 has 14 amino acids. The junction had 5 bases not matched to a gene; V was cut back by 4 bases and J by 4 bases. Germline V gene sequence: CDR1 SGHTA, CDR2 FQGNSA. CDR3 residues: CASSSRGTGTEAFF. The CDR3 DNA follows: TGTGCCAGCAGCTCAAGAGGGACAGGCACTGAAGCTTTCTTT.

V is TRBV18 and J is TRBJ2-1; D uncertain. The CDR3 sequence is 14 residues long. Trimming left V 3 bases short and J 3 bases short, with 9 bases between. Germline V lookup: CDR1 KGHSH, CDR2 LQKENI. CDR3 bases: TGTGCCAGCTCACCCCTGCGGAACTACAATGAGCAGTTCTTC. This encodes CASSPLRNYNEQFF.

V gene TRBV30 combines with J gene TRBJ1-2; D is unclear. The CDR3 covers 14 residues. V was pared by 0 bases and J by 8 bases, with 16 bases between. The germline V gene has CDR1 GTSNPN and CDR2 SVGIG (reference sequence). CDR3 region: CAWSVPASRGGYTF. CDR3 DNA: TGTGCCTGGAGTGTACCTGCATCACGAGGGGGCTACACCTTC.

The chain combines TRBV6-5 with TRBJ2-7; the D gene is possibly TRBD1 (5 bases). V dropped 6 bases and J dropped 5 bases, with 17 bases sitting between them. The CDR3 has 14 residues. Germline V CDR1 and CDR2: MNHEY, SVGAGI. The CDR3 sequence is CASRSTGRKNEQYF. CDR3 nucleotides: TGTGCCAGCAGGAGCACAGGCAGGAAAAACGAGCAGTACTTC.

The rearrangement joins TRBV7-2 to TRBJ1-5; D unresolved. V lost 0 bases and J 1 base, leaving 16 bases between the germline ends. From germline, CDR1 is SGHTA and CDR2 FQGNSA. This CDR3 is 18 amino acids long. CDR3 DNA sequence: TGTGCCAGCAGCTTAGCCACGGGGAGGGCCGTCAGCAATCAGCCCCAGCATTTT. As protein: CASSLATGRAVSNQPQHF.

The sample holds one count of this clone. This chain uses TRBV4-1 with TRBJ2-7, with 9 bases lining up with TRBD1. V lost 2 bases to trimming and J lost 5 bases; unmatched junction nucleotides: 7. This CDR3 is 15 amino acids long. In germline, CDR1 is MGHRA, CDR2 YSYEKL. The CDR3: CASSQPGQGLHEQYF. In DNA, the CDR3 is TGCGCCAGCAGCCAACCGGGACAGGGTCTCCACGAGCAGTACTTC.

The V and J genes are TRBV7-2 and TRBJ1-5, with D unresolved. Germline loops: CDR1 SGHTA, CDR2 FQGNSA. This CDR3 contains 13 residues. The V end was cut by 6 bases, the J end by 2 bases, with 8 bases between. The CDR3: CASSVRGNQPQHF. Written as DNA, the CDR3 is TGTGCCAGCAGTGTCCGGGGCAATCAGCCCCAGCATTTT.

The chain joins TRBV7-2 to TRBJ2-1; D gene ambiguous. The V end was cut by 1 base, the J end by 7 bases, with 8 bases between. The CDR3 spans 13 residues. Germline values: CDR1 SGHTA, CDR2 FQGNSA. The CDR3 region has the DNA TGTGCCAGCAGCTTAGTGGCCGGGAATGAGCAGTTCTTC. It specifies CASSLVAGNEQFF.

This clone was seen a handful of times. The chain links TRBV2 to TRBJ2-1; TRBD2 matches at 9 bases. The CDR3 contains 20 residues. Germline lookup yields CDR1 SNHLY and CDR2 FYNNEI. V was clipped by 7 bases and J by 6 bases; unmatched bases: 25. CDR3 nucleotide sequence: TGTGCCAGCACGATGACCCTGGAAGCGGGAGGCTCGTTTATGTTCAATGAGCAGTTCTTC. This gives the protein CASTMTLEAGGSFMFNEQFF.

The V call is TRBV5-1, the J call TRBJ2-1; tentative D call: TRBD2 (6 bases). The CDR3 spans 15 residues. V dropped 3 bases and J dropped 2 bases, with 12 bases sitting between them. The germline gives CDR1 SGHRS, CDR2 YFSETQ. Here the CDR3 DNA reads TGCGCCAGCAGCTCAATAGCGGATACCTACAATGAGCAGTTCTTC. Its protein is CASSSIADTYNEQFF.

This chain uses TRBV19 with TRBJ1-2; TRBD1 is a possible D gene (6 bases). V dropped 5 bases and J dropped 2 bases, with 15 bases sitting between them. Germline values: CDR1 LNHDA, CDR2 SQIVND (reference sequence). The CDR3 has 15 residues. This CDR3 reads CASSPFGQINYGYTF. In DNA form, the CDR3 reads TGTGCCAGTAGTCCCTTCGGACAGATCAACTATGGCTACACCTTC.

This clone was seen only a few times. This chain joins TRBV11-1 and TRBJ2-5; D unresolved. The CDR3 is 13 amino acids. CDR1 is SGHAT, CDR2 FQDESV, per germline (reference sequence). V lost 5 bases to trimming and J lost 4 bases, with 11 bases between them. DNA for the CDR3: TGTGCCAGCAGCCTACAGAGTAGAGAGACCCAGTACTTC. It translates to CASSLQSRETQYF.

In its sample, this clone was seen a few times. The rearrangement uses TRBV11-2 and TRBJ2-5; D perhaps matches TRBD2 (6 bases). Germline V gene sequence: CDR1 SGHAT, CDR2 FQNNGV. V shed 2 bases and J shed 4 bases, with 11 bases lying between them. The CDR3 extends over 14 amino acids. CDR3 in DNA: TGTGCCAGCAGCTTAAACATCGGGGGAGAGACCCAGTACTTC. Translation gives CASSLNIGGETQYF.

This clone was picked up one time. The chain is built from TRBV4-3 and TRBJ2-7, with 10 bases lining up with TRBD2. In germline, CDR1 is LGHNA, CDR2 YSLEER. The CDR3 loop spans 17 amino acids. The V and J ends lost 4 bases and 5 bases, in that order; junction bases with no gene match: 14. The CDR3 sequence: CASSPRLAGDTPHEQYF. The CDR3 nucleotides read TGCGCCAGCAGCCCCCGGCTAGCGGGAGATACCCCCCACGAGCAGTACTTC.

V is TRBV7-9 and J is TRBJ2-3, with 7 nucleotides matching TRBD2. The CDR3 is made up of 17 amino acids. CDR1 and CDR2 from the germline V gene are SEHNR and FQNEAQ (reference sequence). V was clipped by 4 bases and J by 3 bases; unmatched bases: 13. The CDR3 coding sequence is TGTGCCAGCAGCTCCTCATTTGGGCTCGGGGGGACAGATACGCAGTATTTT. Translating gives CASSSSFGLGGTDTQYF.

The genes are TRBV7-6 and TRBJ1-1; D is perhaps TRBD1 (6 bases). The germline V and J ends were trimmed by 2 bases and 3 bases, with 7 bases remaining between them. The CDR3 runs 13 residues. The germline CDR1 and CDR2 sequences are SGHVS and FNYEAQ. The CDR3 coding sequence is TGTGCCAGCAGCTTAAAGGGGGACACTGAAGCTTTCTTT. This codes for CASSLKGDTEAFF.